The source of this T cell receptor (beta chain) is a study of cytomegalovirus exposure and HLA in healthy donors. Study conclusions and caveats: The tendency of first-cohort TCR clusters to co-occur in the 120 or so validation repertoires was identified by a subsequent analysis. Reports indicated that the classifier achieved high specificity and sensitivity in diagnosing cytomegalovirus status.

V lost 0 bases, J lost 2 bases, and 17 bases lay in between. CDR1 LGHNA and CDR2 YNFKEQ come from the germline V gene. The CDR3 spans 17 residues. In the case of this clone: Its antigen is undetermined.

Repertoires were generated with immunoSEQ multiplex PCR, while TCRdb's copy carries only in-frame clones and drops some. The sample comprises some 98,000 clones, around 88% of which are singletons, and 3.5% to 5% rests with the top ten. The sequence was collected from a woman under 40 in good health and CMV-seronegative. The chain couples TRBV4-2 to TRBJ2-7, with D possibly matching TRBD2 (6 bases). Sequencing used PBMCs. The CDR3: CASSQEGKGLRTYEQYF. The CDR3 DNA sequence: TGTGCCAGCAGCCAAGAGGGGAAGGGACTCCGAACCTACGAGCAGTACTTC.